This TCR beta chain was documented in a study of T cell responses to AZD1222 COVID-19 vaccine. Regarding this clone: Antigen: not known.

Study-level results: The breadth and depth of Spike-specific TCRs increased once two AZD1222 doses had been given. Reportedly, nearly half of unique spike TCRs recognized epitopes outside B.1.351/B.1.1.7 mutations.

The data were produced by immunoSEQ multiplex PCR, yet TCRdb's version contains in-frame clones alone and is incomplete. This sample yields about 150,000 clones, of which approximately 89% are seen a single time; around 1.7% belongs to the top ten. The CDR3 covers 13 residues. Germline V gene data show CDR1 as LNHDA and CDR2 as SQIVND (reference sequence). The V gene lost 7 bases and the J gene lost 6 bases, with 15 bases spanning the gap. This chain joins TRBV19 and TRBJ1-1, with D hard to call. The receptor was derived from an adult who received the AZD1222 COVID-19 vaccine. Specimen: peripheral blood, collected 28 days after the second AZD1222 dose. The CDR3 loop is CASTPAEVPEAFF. The CDR3 coding sequence is TGTGCCAGTACCCCAGCGGAGGTCCCTGAAGCTTTCTTT.